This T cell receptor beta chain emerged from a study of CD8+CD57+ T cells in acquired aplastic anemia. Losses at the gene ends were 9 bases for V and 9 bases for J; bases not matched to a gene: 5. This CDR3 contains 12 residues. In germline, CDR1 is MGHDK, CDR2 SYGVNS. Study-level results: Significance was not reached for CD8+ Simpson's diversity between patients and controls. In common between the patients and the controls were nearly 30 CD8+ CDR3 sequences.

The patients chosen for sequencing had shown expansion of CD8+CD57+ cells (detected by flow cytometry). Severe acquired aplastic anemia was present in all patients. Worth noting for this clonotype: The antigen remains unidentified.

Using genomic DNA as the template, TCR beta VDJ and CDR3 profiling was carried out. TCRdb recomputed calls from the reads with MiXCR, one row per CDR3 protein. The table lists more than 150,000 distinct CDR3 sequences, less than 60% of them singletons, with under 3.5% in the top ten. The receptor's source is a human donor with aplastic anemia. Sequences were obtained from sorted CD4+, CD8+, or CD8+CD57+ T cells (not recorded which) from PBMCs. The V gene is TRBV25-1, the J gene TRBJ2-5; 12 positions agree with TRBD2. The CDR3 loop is CASGLAGRAQYF. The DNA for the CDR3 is TGTGCCAGTGGACTAGCGGGAAGAGCCCAGTACTTC.